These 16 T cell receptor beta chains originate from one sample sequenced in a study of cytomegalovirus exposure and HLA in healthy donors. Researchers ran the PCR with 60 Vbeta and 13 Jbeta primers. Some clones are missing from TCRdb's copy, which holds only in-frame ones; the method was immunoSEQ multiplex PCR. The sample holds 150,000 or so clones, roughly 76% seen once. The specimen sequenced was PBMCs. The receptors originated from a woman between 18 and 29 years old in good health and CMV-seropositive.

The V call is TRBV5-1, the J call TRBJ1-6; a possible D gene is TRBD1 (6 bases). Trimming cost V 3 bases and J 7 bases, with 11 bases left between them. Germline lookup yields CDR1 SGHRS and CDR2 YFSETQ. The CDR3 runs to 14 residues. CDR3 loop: CASSWDTLNSPLHF. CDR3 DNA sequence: TGCGCCAGCAGCTGGGACACTCTGAATTCACCCCTCCACTTT.

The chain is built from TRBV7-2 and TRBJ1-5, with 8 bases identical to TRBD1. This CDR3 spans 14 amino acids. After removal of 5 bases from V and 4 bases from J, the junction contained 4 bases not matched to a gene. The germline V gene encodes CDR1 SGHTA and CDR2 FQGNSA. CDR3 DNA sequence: TGTGCCAGCAGCCCGCGGACAGGGAATCAGCCCCAGCATTTT. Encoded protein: CASSPRTGNQPQHF.

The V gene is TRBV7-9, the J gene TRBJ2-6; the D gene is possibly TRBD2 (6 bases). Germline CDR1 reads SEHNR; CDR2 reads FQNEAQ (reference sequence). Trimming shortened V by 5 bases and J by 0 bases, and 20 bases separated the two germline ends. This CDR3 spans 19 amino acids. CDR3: CASSPKGGAEISGANVLTF. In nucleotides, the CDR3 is TGTGCCAGCAGCCCCAAGGGAGGAGCCGAAATCTCTGGGGCCAACGTCCTGACTTTC.

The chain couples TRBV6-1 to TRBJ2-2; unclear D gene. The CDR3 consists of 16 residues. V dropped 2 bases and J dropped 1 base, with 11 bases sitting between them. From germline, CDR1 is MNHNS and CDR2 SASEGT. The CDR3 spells CASSEFSWQNTGELFF. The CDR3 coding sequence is TGTGCCAGCAGTGAATTCTCGTGGCAGAACACCGGGGAGCTGTTTTTT.

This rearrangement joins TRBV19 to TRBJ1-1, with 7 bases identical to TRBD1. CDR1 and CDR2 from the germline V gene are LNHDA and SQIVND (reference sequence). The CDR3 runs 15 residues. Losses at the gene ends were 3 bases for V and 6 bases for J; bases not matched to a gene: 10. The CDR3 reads CASSMGQSERAEAFF. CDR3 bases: TGTGCCAGTAGTATGGGACAGAGTGAGAGAGCTGAAGCTTTCTTT.

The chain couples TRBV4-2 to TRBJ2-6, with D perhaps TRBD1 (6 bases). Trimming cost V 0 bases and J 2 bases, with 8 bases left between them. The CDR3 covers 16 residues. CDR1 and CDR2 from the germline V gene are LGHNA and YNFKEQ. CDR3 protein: CASSQDGGAGANVLTF. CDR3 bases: TGTGCCAGCAGCCAAGATGGGGGCGCTGGGGCCAACGTCCTGACTTTC.

The CDR3 protein is CASSSGYSNTYEQYF. The DNA for the CDR3 is TGTGCCAGCAGCTCAGGGTATAGTAATACCTACGAGCAGTACTTC. The rearrangement joins TRBV9 to TRBJ2-5; D is possibly TRBD1 (5 bases). The last part of the DNA fits TRBJ2-7 better; the J call may be wrong. There are 15 residues in the CDR3. The V gene's germline CDR1 is SGDLS and CDR2 YYNGEE.

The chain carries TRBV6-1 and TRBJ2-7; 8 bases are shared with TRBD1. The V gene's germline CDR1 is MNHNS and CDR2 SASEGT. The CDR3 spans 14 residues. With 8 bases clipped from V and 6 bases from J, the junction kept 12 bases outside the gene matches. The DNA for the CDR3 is TGTGCCAGCGGTCTCGGACAGGGTAGGGGCGAGCAGTACTTC. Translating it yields CASGLGQGRGEQYF.

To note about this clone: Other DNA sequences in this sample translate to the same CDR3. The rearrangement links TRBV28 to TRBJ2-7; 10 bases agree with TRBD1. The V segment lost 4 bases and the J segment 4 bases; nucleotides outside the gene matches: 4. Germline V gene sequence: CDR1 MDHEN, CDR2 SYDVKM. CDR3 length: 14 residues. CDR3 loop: CASSSGQGVYEQYF. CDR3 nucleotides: TGTGCCAGCAGTTCCGGACAGGGGGTGTACGAGCAGTACTTC. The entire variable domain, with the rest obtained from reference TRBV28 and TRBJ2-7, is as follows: DVKVTQSSRYLVKRTGEKVFLECVQDMDHENMFWYRQDPGLGLRLIYFSYDVKMKEKGDIPEGYSVSREKKERFSLILESASTNQTSMYLCASSSGQGVYEQYFGPGTRLTVT.

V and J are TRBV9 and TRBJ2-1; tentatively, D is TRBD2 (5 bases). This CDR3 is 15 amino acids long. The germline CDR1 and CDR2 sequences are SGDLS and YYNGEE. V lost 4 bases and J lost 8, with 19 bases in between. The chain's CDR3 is CASSPRAGRLHEQFF. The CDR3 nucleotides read TGTGCCAGCAGCCCACGCGCGGGTCGTCTCCATGAGCAGTTCTTC.

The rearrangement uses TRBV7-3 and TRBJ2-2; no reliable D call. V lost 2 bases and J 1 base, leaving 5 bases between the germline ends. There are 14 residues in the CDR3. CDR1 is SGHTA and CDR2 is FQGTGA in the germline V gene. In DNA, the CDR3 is TGTGCCAGCAGCTTACGACAGAACACCGGGGAGCTGTTTTTT. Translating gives CASSLRQNTGELFF.

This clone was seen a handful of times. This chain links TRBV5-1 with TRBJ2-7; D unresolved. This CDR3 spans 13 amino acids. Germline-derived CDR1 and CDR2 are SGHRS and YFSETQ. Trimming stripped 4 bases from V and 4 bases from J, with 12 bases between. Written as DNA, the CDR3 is TGCGCCAGCAGCCCCCTTAATCTTTACGAGCAGTACTTC. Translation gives CASSPLNLYEQYF.

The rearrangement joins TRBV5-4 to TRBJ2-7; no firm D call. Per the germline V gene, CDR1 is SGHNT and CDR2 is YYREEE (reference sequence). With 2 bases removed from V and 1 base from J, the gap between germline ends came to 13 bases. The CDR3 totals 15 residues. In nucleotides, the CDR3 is TGTGCCAGCAGCTTTCGGAGCCGTCGTTCCTACGAGCAGTACTTC. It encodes CASSFRSRRSYEQYF.

CDR3 nucleotide sequence: TGTGCCAGCAGCCAAGTAAGGGGGGGTGCGCAACTGTTTTTT. Residues: CASSQVRGGAQLFF. The chain carries TRBV4-2 and TRBJ1-4; D is possibly TRBD1 (6 bases). Germline loops: CDR1 LGHNA, CDR2 YNFKEQ. Trimming removed 1 base at V and 12 bases at J, with 15 bases between. The CDR3 extends over 14 amino acids.

This CDR3 reads CASSQGYDRGGGNTIYF. The CDR3 bases are TGCGCCAGCAGCCAAGGATACGACAGGGGAGGAGGAAACACCATATATTTT. This sequence joins TRBV4-3 and TRBJ1-3; 8 bases are shared with TRBD1. The V segment lost 1 base and the J segment 4 bases; nucleotides outside the gene matches: 9. The CDR3 totals 17 residues. Germline V gene sequence: CDR1 LGHNA, CDR2 YSLEER.

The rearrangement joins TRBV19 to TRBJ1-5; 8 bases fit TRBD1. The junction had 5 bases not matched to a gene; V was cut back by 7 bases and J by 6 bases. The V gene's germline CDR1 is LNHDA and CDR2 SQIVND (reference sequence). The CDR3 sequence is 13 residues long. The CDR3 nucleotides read TGTGCCAGTAATAACAGGGGGGGTCAGCCCCAGCATTTT. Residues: CASNNRGGQPQHF.